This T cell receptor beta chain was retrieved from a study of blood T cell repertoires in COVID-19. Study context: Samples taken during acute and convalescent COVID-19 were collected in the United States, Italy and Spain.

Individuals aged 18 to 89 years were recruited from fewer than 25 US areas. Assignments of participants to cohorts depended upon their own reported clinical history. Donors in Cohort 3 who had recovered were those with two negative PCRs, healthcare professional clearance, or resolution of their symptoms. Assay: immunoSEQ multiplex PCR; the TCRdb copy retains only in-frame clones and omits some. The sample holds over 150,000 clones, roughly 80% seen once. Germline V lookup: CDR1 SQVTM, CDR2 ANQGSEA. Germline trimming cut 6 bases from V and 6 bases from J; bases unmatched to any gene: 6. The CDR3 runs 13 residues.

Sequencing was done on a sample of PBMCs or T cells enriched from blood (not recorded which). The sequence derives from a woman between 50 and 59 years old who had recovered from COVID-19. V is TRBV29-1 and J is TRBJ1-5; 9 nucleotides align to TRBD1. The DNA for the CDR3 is TGCAGCGTCCACAGGGGGCTAGGTCAGCCCCAGCATTTT. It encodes CSVHRGLGQPQHF.